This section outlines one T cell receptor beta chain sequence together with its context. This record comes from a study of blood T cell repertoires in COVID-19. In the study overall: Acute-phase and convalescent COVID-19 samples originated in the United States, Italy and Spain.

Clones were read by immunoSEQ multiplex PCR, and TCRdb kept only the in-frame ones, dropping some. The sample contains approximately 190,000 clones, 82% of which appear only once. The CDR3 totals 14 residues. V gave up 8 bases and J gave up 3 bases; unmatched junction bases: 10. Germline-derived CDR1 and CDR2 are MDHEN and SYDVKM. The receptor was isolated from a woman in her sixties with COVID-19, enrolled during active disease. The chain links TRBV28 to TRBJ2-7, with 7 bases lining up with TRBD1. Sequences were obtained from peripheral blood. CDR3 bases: TGTGCCAGCCAGCAACCCGGGACAGACTACGAGCAGTACTTC. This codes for CASQQPGTDYEQYF.